This TCR beta chain was documented in a study of pediatric ulcerative colitis. Study-wide points: All ulcerative colitis patients, but no controls, carried a couple of rectal clonotypes. In rectum, acute severe colitis had expanded clones and less diversity.

This CDR3 comprises 15 residues. Losses at the gene ends were 1 base for V and 0 bases for J; bases not matched to a gene: 1. Germline V gene lookup returns CDR1 MNHNS and CDR2 SASEGT. Turning to this clone: What it binds is not known.

Repertoires were generated with immunoSEQ multiplex PCR, while TCRdb's copy carries only in-frame clones and drops some. The table shows approximately 10,000 clones, with over 80% occurring only once. The chain is built from TRBV6-1 and TRBJ2-7; the match to TRBD1 covers 9 bases. This sequence originates from a girl aged 10 to 17 with moderate ulcerative colitis. The sample comprised blood. In DNA, the CDR3 is TGTGCCAGCAGTGAAGAGACAGGGGGCTCCTACGAGCAGTACTTC. Protein: CASSEETGGSYEQYF.